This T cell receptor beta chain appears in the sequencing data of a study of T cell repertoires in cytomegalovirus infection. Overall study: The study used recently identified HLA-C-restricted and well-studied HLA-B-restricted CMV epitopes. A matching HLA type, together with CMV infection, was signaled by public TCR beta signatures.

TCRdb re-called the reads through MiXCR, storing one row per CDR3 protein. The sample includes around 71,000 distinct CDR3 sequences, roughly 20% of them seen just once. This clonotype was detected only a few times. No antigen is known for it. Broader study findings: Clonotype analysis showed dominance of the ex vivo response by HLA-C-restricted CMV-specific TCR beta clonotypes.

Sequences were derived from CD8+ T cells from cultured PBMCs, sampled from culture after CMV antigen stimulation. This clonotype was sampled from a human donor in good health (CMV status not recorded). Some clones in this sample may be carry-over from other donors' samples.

The CDR3 loop reads CSVEDRQGALGNTIYF. The CDR3, as DNA: TGCAGCGTTGAAGACCGACAGGGGGCGCTAGGAAACACCATATATTTT. V is TRBV29-1 and J is TRBJ1-3; the match to TRBD1 covers 10 bases. The J segment lost 4 bases and the V segment lost 0 bases, leaving 6 bases of the junction unmatched. The CDR3 covers 16 residues. Germline loops: CDR1 SQVTM, CDR2 ANQGSEA.